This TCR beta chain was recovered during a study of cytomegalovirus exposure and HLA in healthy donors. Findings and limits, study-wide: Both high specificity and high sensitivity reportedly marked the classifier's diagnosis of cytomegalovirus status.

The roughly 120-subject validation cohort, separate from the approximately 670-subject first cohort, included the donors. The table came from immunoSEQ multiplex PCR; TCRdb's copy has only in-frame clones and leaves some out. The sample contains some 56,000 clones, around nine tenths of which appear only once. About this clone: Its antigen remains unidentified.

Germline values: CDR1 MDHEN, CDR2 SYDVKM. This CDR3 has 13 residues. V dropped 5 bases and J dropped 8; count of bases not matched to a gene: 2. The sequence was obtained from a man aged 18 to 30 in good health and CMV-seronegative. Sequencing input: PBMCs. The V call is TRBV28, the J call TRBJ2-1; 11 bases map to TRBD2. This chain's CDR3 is CASSLGLADEQFF. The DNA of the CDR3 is TGTGCCAGCAGTCTGGGACTAGCGGATGAGCAGTTCTTC.